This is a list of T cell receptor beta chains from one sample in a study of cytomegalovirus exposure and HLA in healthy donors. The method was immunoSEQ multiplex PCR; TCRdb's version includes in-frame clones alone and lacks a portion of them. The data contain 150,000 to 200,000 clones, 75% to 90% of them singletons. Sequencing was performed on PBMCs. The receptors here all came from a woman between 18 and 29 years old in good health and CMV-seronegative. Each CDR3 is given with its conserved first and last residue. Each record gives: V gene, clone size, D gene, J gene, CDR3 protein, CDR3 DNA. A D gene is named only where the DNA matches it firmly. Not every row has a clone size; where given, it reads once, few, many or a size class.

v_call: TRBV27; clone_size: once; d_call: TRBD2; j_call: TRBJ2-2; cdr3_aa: CASSTFGTSGAWAGELFF; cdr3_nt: TGTGCCAGCAGTACCTTCGGGACTAGCGGGGCCTGGGCCGGGGAGCTGTTTTTT
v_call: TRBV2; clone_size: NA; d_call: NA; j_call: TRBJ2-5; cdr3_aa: CASTEGYGTQQETQYF; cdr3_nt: TGTGCCAGCACCGAGGGCTACGGGACACAGCAAGAGACCCAGTACTTC
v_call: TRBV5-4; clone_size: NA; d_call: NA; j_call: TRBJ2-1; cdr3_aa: CASSWGLWERGNNEQFF; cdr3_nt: TGTGCCAGCAGCTGGGGGCTCTGGGAGCGGGGCAACAATGAGCAGTTCTTC
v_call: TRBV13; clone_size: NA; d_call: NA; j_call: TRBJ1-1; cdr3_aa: CASSLVVSASPNTEAFF; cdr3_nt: TGTGCCAGCAGCTTAGTAGTTTCAGCGTCCCCGAACACTGAAGCTTTCTTT
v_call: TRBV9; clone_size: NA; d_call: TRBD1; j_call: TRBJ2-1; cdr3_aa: CASSVVGQGLGEQFF; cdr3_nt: TGTGCCAGCAGCGTAGTCGGACAGGGGTTGGGTGAGCAGTTCTTC
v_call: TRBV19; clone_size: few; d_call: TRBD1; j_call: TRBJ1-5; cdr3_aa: CATGTGRQPQHF; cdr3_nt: TGTGCCACGGGGACAGGGCGTCAGCCCCAGCATTTT
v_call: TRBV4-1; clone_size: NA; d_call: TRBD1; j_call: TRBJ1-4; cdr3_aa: CASSPTGGLNEKLFF; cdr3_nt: TGCGCCAGCAGCCCGACAGGGGGCCTCAATGAAAAACTGTTTTTT
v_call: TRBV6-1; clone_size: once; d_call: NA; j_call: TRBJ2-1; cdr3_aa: CASSVGPGYYNEQFF; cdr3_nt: TGTGCCAGCAGTGTTGGCCCGGGGTACTACAATGAGCAGTTCTTC
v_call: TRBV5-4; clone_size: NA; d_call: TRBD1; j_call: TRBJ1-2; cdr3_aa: CASSSDPGQKHGYTF; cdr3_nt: TGTGCCAGCAGCTCCGACCCGGGACAGAAGCATGGCTACACCTTC
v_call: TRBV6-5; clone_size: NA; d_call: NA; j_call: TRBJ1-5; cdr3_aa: CASSTIRGPQHF; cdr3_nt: TGTGCCAGCAGTACTATCCGCGGGCCCCAGCATTTT
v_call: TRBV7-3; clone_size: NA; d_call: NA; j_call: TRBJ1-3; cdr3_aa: CASSFTGNSGNTIYF; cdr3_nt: TGTGCCAGCAGCTTCACGGGAAACTCTGGAAACACCATATATTTT
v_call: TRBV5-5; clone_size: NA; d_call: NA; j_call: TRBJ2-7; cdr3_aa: CASSLGLLVAEQYF; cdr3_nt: TGTGCCAGCAGCTTGGGACTCCTAGTCGCAGAGCAGTACTTC
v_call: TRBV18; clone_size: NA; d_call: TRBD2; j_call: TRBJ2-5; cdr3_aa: CASSPPPSGGARETQYF; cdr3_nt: TGTGCCAGCTCACCACCCCCTAGCGGGGGGGCACGAGAGACCCAGTACTTC
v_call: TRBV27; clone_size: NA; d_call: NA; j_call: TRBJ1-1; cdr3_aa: CASSSGLRNTEAFF; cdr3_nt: TGTGCCAGCAGTTCCGGACTGAGGAACACTGAAGCTTTCTTT
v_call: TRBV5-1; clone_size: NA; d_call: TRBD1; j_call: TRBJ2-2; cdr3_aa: CASSAGTGPGELFF; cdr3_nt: TGCGCCAGCAGCGCCGGGACAGGCCCCGGGGAGCTGTTTTTT
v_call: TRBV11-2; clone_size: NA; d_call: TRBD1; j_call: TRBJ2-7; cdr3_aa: CASSYGQGNIYEQYF; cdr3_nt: TGTGCCAGCAGCTATGGACAGGGGAATATCTACGAGCAGTACTTC
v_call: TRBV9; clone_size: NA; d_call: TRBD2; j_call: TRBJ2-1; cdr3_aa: CASRGTSANEQFF; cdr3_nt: TGTGCCAGCAGGGGGACTAGCGCCAATGAGCAGTTCTTC
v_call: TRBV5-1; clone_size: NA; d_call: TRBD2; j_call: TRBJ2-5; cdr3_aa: CASSPGLAESQETQYF; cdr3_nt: TGCGCCAGCAGCCCTGGACTAGCGGAGAGCCAAGAGACCCAGTACTTC
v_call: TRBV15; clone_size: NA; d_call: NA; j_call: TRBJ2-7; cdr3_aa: CATSRDVTAPSYEQYF; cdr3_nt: TGTGCCACCAGCAGAGATGTGACAGCCCCCTCCTACGAGCAGTACTTC
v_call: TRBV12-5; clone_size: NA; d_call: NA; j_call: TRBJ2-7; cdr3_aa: CASGLGAGIGHEQYF; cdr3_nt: TGTGCTAGTGGTTTGGGGGCCGGGATCGGTCACGAGCAGTACTTC
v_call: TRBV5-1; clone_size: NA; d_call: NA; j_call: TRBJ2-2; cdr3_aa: CASSPGFTGELFF; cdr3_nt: TGCGCCAGCAGCCCAGGGTTCACCGGGGAGCTGTTTTTT
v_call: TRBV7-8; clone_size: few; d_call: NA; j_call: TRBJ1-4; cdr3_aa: CASSPPAPGNEKLFF; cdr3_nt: TGTGCCAGCAGCCCCCCGGCACCGGGGAATGAAAAACTGTTTTTT
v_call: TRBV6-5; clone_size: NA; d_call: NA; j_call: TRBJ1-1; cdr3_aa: CASSYEGGVNTEAFF; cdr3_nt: TGTGCCAGCAGTTACGAGGGCGGGGTGAACACTGAAGCTTTCTTT
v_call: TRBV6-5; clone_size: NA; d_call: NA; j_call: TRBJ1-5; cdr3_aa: CASSYSITSRQPQHF; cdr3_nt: TGTGCCAGCAGTTACTCGATTACCTCGCGGCAGCCCCAGCATTTT
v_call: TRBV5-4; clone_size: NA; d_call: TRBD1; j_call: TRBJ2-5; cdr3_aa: CASSLFTQGEETQYF; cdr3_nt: TGTGCCAGCAGCTTGTTTACGCAGGGGGAGGAGACCCAGTACTTC